This entry describes one TCR beta chain. The repertoire was sequenced with immunoSEQ multiplex PCR; TCRdb's copy has only in-frame clones and lacks some. Of about 97,000 clones listed, 80% to 85% are singletons. The data belong to a study of PD-1 blockade in classical Hodgkin lymphoma. Relapse was seen in all patients after autologous stem cell transplantation, and brentuximab vedotin exposure was variable. The CDR3 has 17 amino acids. The V gene's germline CDR1 is MNHEY and CDR2 SMNVEV (reference sequence). V was trimmed by 3 bases and J by 1 base, leaving 16 bases between them. The TCR sequence derives from a human donor with classical Hodgkin lymphoma. The sample here was peripheral blood mononuclear cells (PBMCs), taken at baseline. This chain connects TRBV27 to TRBJ1-3; D is uncertain. The CDR3 sequence is CASSLSGLRGSGNTIYF. Here the CDR3 DNA reads TGTGCCAGCAGTTTGTCCGGCTTACGGGGATCTGGAAACACCATATATTTT.